The clone carrying this TCR beta chain was picked up a small number of times. Its specificity is not known. The researchers obtained blood RNA from unsorted whole blood and also extracted germline DNA. TCR beta cDNA was made from 400 to 500 ng total RNA with a constant-region primer. What produced the TCR beta libraries was three nested multiplex PCR rounds using slightly modified ARM-PCR. For roughly 10 cycles apiece, the opening two PCR rounds ran with TRBV1-TRBV30 forward primers and a C-beta reverse primer. Each CDR3 protein gets one entry after TCRdb re-called the multiplex PCR reads with MiXCR. The profile covers about 320,000 distinct CDR3 sequences, with roughly 60% appearing a single time and 15% to 20% taken by the ten largest. CDR1 and CDR2 (germline): SGHDN, FVKESK. V gave up 4 bases and J gave up 0 bases, with 28 bases separating them. This CDR3 is 21 amino acids long. The data originate from a study of tumor-infiltrating lymphocytes in primary liver carcinoma. Study-wide results and caveats: Blood's top-250-clone fraction was significantly lower than that of tumors (p = 0.039).

The chain uses TRBV14 and TRBJ2-1; D is tentatively TRBD1 or TRBD2 (6 bases each). The receptor was derived from a woman in her twenties or thirties with primary liver carcinoma and hepatitis B virus infection. Sample: peripheral blood. The CDR3 nucleotides are TGTGCCAGCAGCCGTGGCCGCGGGACAACACTAGCCTACCGCTCCTACAATGAGCAGTTCTTC. It is translated as CASSRGRGTTLAYRSYNEQFF.